A selection of T cell receptor beta chains follows, all from one sample in a study of regulatory T cells in long-lasting Graves disease. One entry per CDR3 protein results from TCRdb running MiXCR on the multiplex PCR reads. The sample contains roughly 500,000 distinct CDR3 sequences, 22% of which appear only once. Sequencing used peripheral blood mononuclear cells (PBMCs), obtained when the disease was refractory, from a patient treated with antithyroid drugs. These receptors originate from a female donor with Graves disease. CDR3s include the opening cysteine and the closing phenylalanine or tryptophan. D genes are given only for firm matches. Expanded clones get a size class; other rows say once, few or many, or leave the size out.

CDR3nt,CDR3aa,v_gene,d_gene,abundance,j_gene
TGTGCCAGCAGCCAAGCTGTGGGGAGCTATGGCTACACCTTC,CASSQAVGSYGYTF,TRBV14,-,once,TRBJ1-2
TGTGCCAGCAGGCCACTTCGGGGGGGCCTAGGCGAGCAGTACTTC,CASRPLRGGLGEQYF,TRBV27,TRBD2,few,TRBJ2-7
TGTGCCAGCAGCCAAGAGGGAGGGGGGCCGGTCGAGCAGTACTTC,CASSQEGGGPVEQYF,TRBV3-1,-,-,TRBJ2-7
TGTGCCAGCAGCTTAAACAGGGATAATCAGCCCCAGCATTTT,CASSLNRDNQPQHF,TRBV7-2,-,many,TRBJ1-5
TGTGCCAGCAGGAGTTCTAGCGGGGGCCTCTCAGTCAGGCAGTTCTTC,CASRSSSGGLSVRQFF,TRBV3-1,TRBD2,-,TRBJ2-1
TGTGCCAGCAGCTTAGTTTCTAGCTACGAGCAGTACTTC,CASSLVSSYEQYF,TRBV7-9,-,many,TRBJ2-7
TGTGCCAGTACTACGGGGCTGTGGAGCAATCAGCCCCAGCATTTT,CASTTGLWSNQPQHF,TRBV19,-,-,TRBJ1-5
TGCAGCGTTCTGATATCAGGGGGCACCGGGGAGCTGTTTTTT,CSVLISGGTGELFF,TRBV29-1,TRBD1,few,TRBJ2-2
TGTGCCAGCAGGGAGGGTTCTGGAAACACCATATATTTT,CASREGSGNTIYF,TRBV12-3/TRBV12-4,-,many,TRBJ1-3
TGCGCCAGCAGAACCCCCGCGCGGGAGCGCGGAGAGACCCAGTACTTC,CASRTPARERGETQYF,TRBV5-1,TRBD2,-,TRBJ2-5
TGTGCCAGCAGTGCCAGGACAGGGCTTACCTACGAGCAGTACTTC,CASSARTGLTYEQYF,TRBV2,TRBD1,many,TRBJ2-7
TGTGCCAGCAGTTCGACAGGGGGTAGGAGGGATGGCTACACCTTC,CASSSTGGRRDGYTF,TRBV28,TRBD1,many,TRBJ1-2
TGTGCCAGCAGTTATGGTATCGACAGCGAGCAGTACTTC,CASSYGIDSEQYF,TRBV6-9,-,many,TRBJ2-7
TGTGCCAGCAGTTTTCCAGGTTACGAGCAGTACTTC,CASSFPGYEQYF,TRBV12-3/TRBV12-4,-,many,TRBJ2-7
TGTGCCAGCAGCCAAGTAAGGGGCATGGCTAATGAAAAACTGTTTTTT,CASSQVRGMANEKLFF,TRBV14,-,once,TRBJ1-4
TGTGCCAGTAGTAGTATACAGGCCAACTCCTACGAGCAGTACTTC,CASSSIQANSYEQYF,TRBV19,-,-,TRBJ2-7
TGTGCCAGCAGCCCCCGGAGTAGCGGAGCTTCCTACGAGCAGTACTTC,CASSPRSSGASYEQYF,TRBV11-3,-,-,TRBJ2-7
TGCGCCAGCAGCTTGTCACGGGCCGCTAATTCACCCCTCCACTTT,CASSLSRAANSPLHF,TRBV5-1,-,few,TRBJ1-6
TGCGCCAGCAGCTTGGTGGATCTCGCTGAAGCTTTCTTT,CASSLVDLAEAFF,TRBV5-1,-,-,TRBJ1-1
TGTGCCAGCAGTACCTGGGCTGATACGCAGTATTTT,CASSTWADTQYF,TRBV28,-,-,TRBJ2-3
TGTGCCAGCAGCACAGAACCCACCGGGGAGCTGTTTTTT,CASSTEPTGELFF,TRBV6-1,-,-,TRBJ2-2
TGCAGTGCTGAAATCCCAGGGGAGAACAGCCACGAGCAGTACTTC,CSAEIPGENSHEQYF,TRBV20-1,-,-,TRBJ2-7
TGCAGTACCCGGAAGGGGGCAGGTGGCTACACCTTC,CSTRKGAGGYTF,TRBV20-1,TRBD1,many,TRBJ1-2
TGTGCCAGCAGTCCTGGGGACATTAATCAGCCCCAGCATTTT,CASSPGDINQPQHF,TRBV28,-,many,TRBJ1-5
TGTGCCAGCAGCCGTTACGGGGGGCCTGGAAACACCATATATTTT,CASSRYGGPGNTIYF,TRBV7-2,-,many,TRBJ1-3
TGTGCCAGCAGCTTGTCGCCCCGGGAGTTGGATGGCTACACCTTC,CASSLSPRELDGYTF,TRBV5-5,-,many,TRBJ1-2
TGCAGTGCTGGTAACGGTAACACCGGGGAGCTGTTTTTT,CSAGNGNTGELFF,TRBV20-1,-,-,TRBJ2-2
TGTGCCAGCAGTACCGGACAGGGGTATGAGCAGTACTTC,CASSTGQGYEQYF,TRBV7-9,TRBD1,many,TRBJ2-7
TGTGCCAGTAGTGATGGACAGTTGAATAGCAATCAGCCCCAGCATTTT,CASSDGQLNSNQPQHF,TRBV19,-,-,TRBJ1-5
TGTGCCAGCAGCGTAGATCCGACCCACCGCGAGCAGTACTTC,CASSVDPTHREQYF,TRBV9,-,-,TRBJ2-7
TGTGCCACCAGCACAGACACCGGGGAGCTGTTTTTT,CATSTDTGELFF,TRBV15,-,-,TRBJ2-2
TGTGCCAGTAGTTTAGGGGATGGCGGGGAGCTGTTTTTT,CASSLGDGGELFF,TRBV19,-,-,TRBJ2-2
TGTGCCAGCAGTCGGGCAAGCCCGTTCTCTGGGGCCAACGTCCTGACTTTC,CASSRASPFSGANVLTF,TRBV28,-,many,TRBJ2-6
TGTGCCAGCAGCCTCGGGCGGGGGTTTAATTCACCCCTCCACTTT,CASSLGRGFNSPLHF,TRBV7-9,-,few,TRBJ1-6
TGTGCCAGCAGCCCAGGGAGAATTCGAGAAAAACTGTTTTTT,CASSPGRIREKLFF,TRBV7-6,-,many,TRBJ1-4
TGCAGCGTTGAAGGGACAGCCCATGGCTACACCTTC,CSVEGTAHGYTF,TRBV29-1,-,many,TRBJ1-2
TGTGCCTGGAGTGTACTAGGAAACCGTGGGGGAAAACTGTTTTTT,CAWSVLGNRGGKLFF,TRBV30,-,few,TRBJ1-4
TGTGCCAGCAGAGCCGTGGGACAGGGATACAGCGGCTACACCTTC,CASRAVGQGYSGYTF,TRBV5-8,TRBD1,-,TRBJ1-2
TGTGCCAGCAGCCCAACAGGGGTGGAGCAAGAGACCCAGTACTTC,CASSPTGVEQETQYF,TRBV7-6,TRBD1,many,TRBJ2-5
TGCGCCAGCAGCTTGAGTGGCCCGGGGGCCTACGAGCAGTACTTC,CASSLSGPGAYEQYF,TRBV5-1,-,few,TRBJ2-7
TGTGCCAGCAGTTACGAGGAGGTGCGAACAGACTTGACCTACGAGCAGTACTTC,CASSYEEVRTDLTYEQYF,TRBV6-2/TRBV6-3,-,-,TRBJ2-7
TGTGCCTGGAGCACCCTAGAGTACGAGCAGTACTTC,CAWSTLEYEQYF,TRBV30,-,-,TRBJ2-7
TGTGCCAGCAGCCAAGGTGTCAGGGGGCGAGAGACCCAGTACTTC,CASSQGVRGRETQYF,TRBV14,TRBD1,-,TRBJ2-5